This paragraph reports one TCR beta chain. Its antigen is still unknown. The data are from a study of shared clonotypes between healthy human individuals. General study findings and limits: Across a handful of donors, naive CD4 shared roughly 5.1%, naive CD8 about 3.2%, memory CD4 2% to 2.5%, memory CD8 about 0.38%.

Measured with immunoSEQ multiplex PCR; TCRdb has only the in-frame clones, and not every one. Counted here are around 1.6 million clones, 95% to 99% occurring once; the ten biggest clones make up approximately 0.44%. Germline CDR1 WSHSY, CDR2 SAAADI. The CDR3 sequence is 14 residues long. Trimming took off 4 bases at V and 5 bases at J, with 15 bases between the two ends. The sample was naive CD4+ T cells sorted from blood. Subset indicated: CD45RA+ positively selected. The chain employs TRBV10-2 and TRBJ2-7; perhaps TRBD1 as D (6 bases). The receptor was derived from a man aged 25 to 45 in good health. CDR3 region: CASSGGGTTNEQYF. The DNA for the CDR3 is TGCGCCAGCAGTGGAGGGGGAACCACCAACGAGCAGTACTTC.